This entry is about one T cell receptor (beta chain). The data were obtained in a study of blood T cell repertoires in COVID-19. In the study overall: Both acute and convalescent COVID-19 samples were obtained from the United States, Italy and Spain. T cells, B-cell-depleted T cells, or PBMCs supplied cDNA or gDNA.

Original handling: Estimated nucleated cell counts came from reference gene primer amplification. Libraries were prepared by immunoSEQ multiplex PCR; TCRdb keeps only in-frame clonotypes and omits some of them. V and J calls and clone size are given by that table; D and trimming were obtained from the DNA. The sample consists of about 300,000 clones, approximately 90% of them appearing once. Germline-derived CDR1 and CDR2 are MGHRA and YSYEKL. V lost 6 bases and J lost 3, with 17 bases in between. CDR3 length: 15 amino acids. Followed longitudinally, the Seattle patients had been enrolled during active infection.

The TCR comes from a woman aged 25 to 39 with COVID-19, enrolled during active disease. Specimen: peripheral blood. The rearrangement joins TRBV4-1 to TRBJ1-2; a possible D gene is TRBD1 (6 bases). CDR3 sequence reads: CASRPNTGLDYGYTF. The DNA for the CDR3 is TGCGCCAGCAGACCAAATACAGGGTTGGACTATGGCTACACCTTC.